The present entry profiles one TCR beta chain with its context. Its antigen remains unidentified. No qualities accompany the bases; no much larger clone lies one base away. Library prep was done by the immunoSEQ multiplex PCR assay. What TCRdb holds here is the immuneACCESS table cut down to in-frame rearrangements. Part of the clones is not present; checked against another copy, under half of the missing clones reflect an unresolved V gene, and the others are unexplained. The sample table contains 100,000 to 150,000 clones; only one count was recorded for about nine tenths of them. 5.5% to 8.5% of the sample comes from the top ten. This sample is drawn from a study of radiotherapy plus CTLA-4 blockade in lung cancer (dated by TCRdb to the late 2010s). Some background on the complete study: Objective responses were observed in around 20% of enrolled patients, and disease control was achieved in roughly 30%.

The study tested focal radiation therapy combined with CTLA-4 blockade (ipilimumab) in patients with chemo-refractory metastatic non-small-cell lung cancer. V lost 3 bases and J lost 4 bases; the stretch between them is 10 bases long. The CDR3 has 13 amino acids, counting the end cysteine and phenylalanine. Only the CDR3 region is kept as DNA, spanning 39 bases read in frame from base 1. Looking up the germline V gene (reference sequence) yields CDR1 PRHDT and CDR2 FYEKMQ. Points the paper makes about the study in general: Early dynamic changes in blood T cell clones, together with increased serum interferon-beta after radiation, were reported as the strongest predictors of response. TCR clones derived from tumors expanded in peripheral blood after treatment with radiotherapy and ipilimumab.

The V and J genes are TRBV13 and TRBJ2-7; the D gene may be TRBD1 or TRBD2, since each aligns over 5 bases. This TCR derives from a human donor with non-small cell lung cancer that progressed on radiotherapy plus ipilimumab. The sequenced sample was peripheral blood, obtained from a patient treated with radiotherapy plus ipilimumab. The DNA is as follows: TGTGCCAGCAGCTTCCGGGGACGGTACGAGCAGTACTTC. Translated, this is CASSFRGRYEQYF. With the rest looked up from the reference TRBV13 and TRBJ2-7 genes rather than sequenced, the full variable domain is AAGVIQSPRHLIKEKRETATLKCYPIPRHDTVYWYQQGPGQDPQFLISFYEKMQSDKGSIPDRFSAQQFSDYHSELNMSSLELGDSALYFCASSFRGRYEQYFGPGTRLTVT.